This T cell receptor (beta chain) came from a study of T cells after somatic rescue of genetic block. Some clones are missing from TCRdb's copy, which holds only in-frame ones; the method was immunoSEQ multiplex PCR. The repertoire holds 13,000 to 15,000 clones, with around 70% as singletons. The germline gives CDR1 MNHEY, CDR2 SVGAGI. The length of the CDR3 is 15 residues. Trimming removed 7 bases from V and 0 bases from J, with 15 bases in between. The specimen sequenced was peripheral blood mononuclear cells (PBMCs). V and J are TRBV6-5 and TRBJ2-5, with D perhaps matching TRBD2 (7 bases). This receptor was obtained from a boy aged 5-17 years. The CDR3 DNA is TGTGCCAGCAACCCTACGGGGGGCCACCAAGAGACCCAGTACTTC. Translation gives CASNPTGGHQETQYF.